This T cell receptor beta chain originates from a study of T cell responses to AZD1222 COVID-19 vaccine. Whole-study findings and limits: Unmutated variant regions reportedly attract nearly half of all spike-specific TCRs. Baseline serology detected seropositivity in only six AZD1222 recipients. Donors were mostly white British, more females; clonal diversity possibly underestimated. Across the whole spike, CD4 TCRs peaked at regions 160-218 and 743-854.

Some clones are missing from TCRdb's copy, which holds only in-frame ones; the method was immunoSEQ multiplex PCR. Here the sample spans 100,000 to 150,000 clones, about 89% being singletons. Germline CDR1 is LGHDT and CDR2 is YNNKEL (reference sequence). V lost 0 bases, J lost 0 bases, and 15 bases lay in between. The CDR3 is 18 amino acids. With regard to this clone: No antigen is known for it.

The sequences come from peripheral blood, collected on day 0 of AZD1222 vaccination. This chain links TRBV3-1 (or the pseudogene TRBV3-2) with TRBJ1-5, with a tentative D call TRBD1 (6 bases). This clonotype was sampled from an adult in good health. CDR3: CASSQDRGLGDSNQPQHF. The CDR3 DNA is TGTGCCAGCAGCCAAGATAGGGGGTTGGGGGATAGCAATCAGCCCCAGCATTTT.